A selection of T cell receptor beta chains follows, all from one sample in a study of blood T cell repertoires in COVID-19. Sequenced by immunoSEQ multiplex PCR; TCRdb stores in-frame clones only, minus some. Here the sample spans roughly 270,000 clones, roughly 80% being singletons. The source material was PBMCs or T cells enriched from blood (not recorded which). All receptors derive from a man aged 40-55 years who had been exposed to COVID-19. Each CDR3 is given with its conserved first and last residue.

j_call v_call cdr3_aa
TRBJ2-2 TRBV4-2 CASSQDGPPGNTGELFF
TRBJ2-1 TRBV4-2 CASSQAIASPGNEQFF
TRBJ2-5 TRBV24-1 CATSDLQFGGWETQYF
TRBJ1-2 TRBV11-2 CASSWTPDRGDGYTF
TRBJ2-1 TRBV10-2 CASRKLLASPINEQFF
TRBJ2-3 TRBV7-6 CASSLAGNGIDTQYF
TRBJ1-2 TRBV19 CASSIDVPHGGYTF
TRBJ2-2 TRBV7-9 CASSADRGQFTGELFF
TRBJ2-1 TRBV12-3/TRBV12-4 CASTSHYSEQFF
TRBJ1-1 TRBV24-1 CATSGGGLGTEAFF
TRBJ1-5 TRBV7-8 CASSLGSLGGGRQPQHF
TRBJ1-2 TRBV28 CASSPGQSFYGYTF
TRBJ2-3 TRBV5-1 CASSLAGSEQDTQYF
TRBJ1-2 TRBV13 CASSLGRGGYGYTF
TRBJ1-5 TRBV19 CASSIAGRGQPQHF
TRBJ1-5 TRBV30 CAWSAGQNNQPQHF
TRBJ2-4 TRBV7-3 CASSKGDSGNIQYF
TRBJ2-2 TRBV28 CASGQGRIGELFF
TRBJ2-5 TRBV3-1/TRBV3-2 CASSQDGKREETQYF
TRBJ2-5 TRBV5-1 CASSEGQSQETQYF
TRBJ2-1 TRBV21-1 CASSKTGIFDEQFF
TRBJ1-3 TRBV6-5 CASSYTGTATGNTIYF
TRBJ1-1 TRBV7-8 CASSLDGESEAFF
TRBJ2-2 TRBV28 CAGRASGQNTGELFF
TRBJ2-5 TRBV10-3 CATSGGEGETQYF
TRBJ2-7 TRBV27 CASSRRLADSYEQYF
TRBJ1-2 TRBV4-2 CASSPGGSGYGYTF
TRBJ2-3 TRBV10-3 CAISAGGPSDTQYF
TRBJ1-3 TRBV5-4 CASSLQGGAYGNTIYF
TRBJ2-2 TRBV25-1 CASSENLLRAGELFF
TRBJ2-5 TRBV5-4 CASSLALSGRVGGGETQYF
TRBJ1-2 TRBV12-3/TRBV12-4 CASSLVAGEGYTF
TRBJ2-7 TRBV6-5 CASSYSAGASYEQYF
TRBJ1-1 TRBV19 CASSLDRDTEAFF
TRBJ2-7 TRBV12-3/TRBV12-4 CASSPTGMHEQYF
TRBJ1-2 TRBV19 CASTPTGGNGYTF
TRBJ2-3 TRBV19 CASSIGDRGPDTQYF
TRBJ2-7 TRBV7-9 CASSSTGTSSYEQYF
TRBJ2-3 TRBV5-1 CASSAGRGIPDTQYF
TRBJ2-7 TRBV7-9 CASSLDMAGPSYEQYF
TRBJ2-4 TRBV19 CASRRDIQYF
TRBJ2-3 TRBV7-9 CASSSQGGTTDTQYF
TRBJ2-7 TRBV10-3 CAISDLEQGFPALYYEQYF
TRBJ2-7 TRBV4-1 CASSQEIGGINEQYF
TRBJ2-3 TRBV25-1 CASSRQGTPTDTQYF
TRBJ2-5 TRBV20-1 CSARGGQAYQETQYF
TRBJ2-3 TRBV24-1 CATSDHGTEFTDTQYF
TRBJ1-6 TRBV5-1 CASTPSGGDSPLHF
TRBJ1-1 TRBV7-9 CASSQSGEDTEAFF
TRBJ2-2 TRBV7-3 CASRPTGGELFF
TRBJ2-7 TRBV5-1 CASSPGTGVIYEQYF
TRBJ1-5 TRBV5-6 CASSLWQGQPQHF
TRBJ2-5 TRBV12-5 CASGLNRDRGVLETQYF
TRBJ1-2 TRBV27 CASGSGGGGYTF
TRBJ2-1 TRBV2 CASTSGSAAYNEQFF